The sequence of this T cell receptor (beta chain) was determined in a study of blood T cell repertoires in COVID-19. About the study: T cells, B-cell-depleted T cells, or PBMCs provided the cDNA or gDNA that served as material.

In the study's own analysis: Estimation of nucleated cell counts relied on the amplification of reference gene primers. Profiling relied on immunoSEQ multiplex PCR, and the TCRdb table lists in-frame clones only, not all of them. V and J calls and clone size follow that table, whereas D and trimming were derived from the DNA. This sample yields around 130,000 clones, of which around nine tenths are seen a single time; about 10% belongs to the top ten. V lost 4 bases to trimming and J lost 7 bases, with 14 bases between them. The CDR3 extends over 13 amino acids. The germline gives CDR1 SEHNR, CDR2 FQNEAQ (reference sequence).

This rearrangement joins TRBV7-9 to TRBJ2-7; a weak D match, TRBD1 (6 bases). The source is a man between 60 and 75 years old with active or convalescent COVID-19. The sample taken for sequencing was peripheral blood. The CDR3: CASSSTGLGEQYF. The CDR3 region has the DNA TGTGCCAGCAGCTCGACAGGTCTGGGGGAGCAGTACTTC.